This T cell receptor (beta chain) was captured by sequencing in a study of blood T cell repertoires in COVID-19 (dated by TCRdb to the early 2020s). Broadly, across the study: Samples from collaborators originated in the United States, Italy and Spain and spanned both the acute and convalescent phases of COVID-19. The sample metadata nearly always contained a de-identified subject ID, COVID-19 status, age in years and sex. HLA class I and class II types, where available, came from metadata supplied by the sample provider rather than from assay-based typing. A freely available public database, intended as a resource for researchers studying the immune response to SARS-CoV-2, is where the repertoires were released. Deeply sampled blood TCRbeta repertoires from subjects exposed to, actively infected with, or recovered from COVID-19 were included in the dataset. The prospective study material was composed of cDNA or gDNA derived from T cells, B-cell-depleted T cells, or PBMCs. Samples came from the ongoing ImmuneRACE study (first 160 participants) plus 1,254 subjects from 6 global collaborators.

On the study overall, not on this receptor specifically: Clinical and demographic metadata were provided uncurated, with the amount varying by source and participant.

From the cysteine up to the phenylalanine, the CDR3 has a length of 14 residues. The read is trimmed to its CDR3 DNA, 42 bases read in frame from base 1. CDR1 and CDR2, per the germline V gene (reference sequence), are SEHNR and FQNEAQ. After removal of 5 bases from V and 4 bases from J, the junction retains 5 bases not matched to a gene. TCRbeta CDR3 regions were amplified from genomic DNA using the immunoSEQ Assay, a bias-controlled multiplex PCR. The study's own analysis went as follows. Within the assay, amplification of reference gene primers was used to estimate how many nucleated cells each sample contained. Sequence reads were collapsed and filtered to measure the absolute abundance of every unique TCRbeta CDR3 rearrangement. Productive Simpson clonality was computed per sample as the square root of Simpson's diversity index over productive rearrangements. Drawn from immuneACCESS, this table holds only the in-frame rearrangements with V and J called that TCRdb kept. Clones are partly lost; checked studies trace under half to an unresolved V gene and leave the rest unexplained. From that table come the V and J calls and clone size; the DNA was used to work out D and trimming. In all, the sample holds some 200,000 clones, and roughly 80% of those were seen once. Of the sample, approximately 9.9% is held by the ten largest clones.

One collaborating source in Seattle enrolled patients while the patients were actively infected and followed the patients over time throughout the course of disease. The collaborating institutions used their own protocols to collect whole blood in K2EDTA tubes. For TCRbeta analysis, collaborators shipped samples as frozen whole blood, isolated PBMCs, or DNA extracted from either of those sample types. Comments on this clone: Its cognate antigen has yet to be identified. Base qualities are not recorded, but no much larger clone differs from it by a single base.

The sequenced material came from peripheral blood. The TCR was taken from a woman aged 40 to 50 with COVID-19, enrolled during active disease. The sequence is built from TRBV7-9 and TRBJ2-1; a stretch of 7 junction bases matches TRBD2. This receptor carries the CDR3 CASSLERGYNEQFF. The sequenced DNA is TGTGCCAGCAGCCTCGAGCGGGGTTACAATGAGCAGTTCTTC.